These 22 T cell receptor beta chains were all obtained from the same sample, sequenced in a study of blood T cells in healthy people across ages. PCR was performed a second time for about 6 to 12 cycles using a sample-barcoded 5' primer and a J-beta primer mix. TCRdb re-called the 5' RACE reads through MiXCR, storing one row per CDR3 protein. This repertoire shows hundreds of thousands of distinct CDR3 sequences, roughly 49% found once; its top ten account for 30% to 35%. The sample comprised blood. The receptors come from a woman aged 55-69 years in good health.

The chain combines TRBV7-9 with TRBJ2-3, with 7 bases matching TRBD2. Trimming cost V 7 bases and J 4 bases; bases outside gene matches: 8. CDR1 and CDR2 from the germline V gene are SEHNR and FQNEAQ (reference sequence). This CDR3 spans 14 amino acids. This chain's CDR3 is CASIKETSPDTQYF. For the CDR3, the DNA is TGTGCCAGCATTAAGGAGACTAGCCCAGATACGCAGTATTTT.

V gene TRBV5-6 combines with J gene TRBJ2-1; D perhaps matches TRBD2 (6 bases). Germline V gene data show CDR1 as SGHDT and CDR2 as YYEEEE. The CDR3 length is 13 residues. V dropped 0 bases and J dropped 10 bases, with 11 bases sitting between them. The CDR3 DNA reads as TGTGCCAGCAGCTTGGGAGGAGGGCTAGAGCAGTTCTTC. Protein: CASSLGGGLEQFF.

The chain couples TRBV4-3 to TRBJ2-5; D is uncertain. V was cut by 1 base and J by 11 bases, with 17 bases left in between. This CDR3 contains 14 residues. Germline CDR1 and CDR2: LGHNA and YSLEER. CDR3 in amino acids: CASSQGWGYDEQYF. As DNA, the CDR3 is TGCGCCAGCAGCCAAGGATGGGGTTACGATGAGCAGTACTTC.

The chain couples TRBV20-1 to TRBJ1-2; a possible D gene is TRBD1 (5 bases). V was shortened by 0 bases and J by 5 bases, with 13 bases between the two germline ends. Germline lookup yields CDR1 DFQATT and CDR2 SNEGSKA (reference sequence). CDR3 length: 14 residues. The CDR3, as DNA: TGCAGTGCTAGAGATCTCTGGGGGGTTTATGGCTACACCTTC. The encoded protein is CSARDLWGVYGYTF.

The gene calls are TRBV12-3 or TRBV12-4 and TRBJ2-1, with D perhaps TRBD2 (6 bases). This CDR3 is built from 16 residues. V lost 6 bases, J lost 2 bases, and 17 bases lay in between. CDR3 amino acids: CASSSPRELAYNEQFF. For the CDR3, the DNA is TGTGCCAGCAGCTCCCCCCGGGAGTTGGCCTACAATGAGCAGTTCTTC.

CDR3 residues: CASSLGTSGRHRVSKETQYF. The CDR3 region has the DNA TGTGCCAGCAGCTTGGGGACTAGCGGGAGGCACCGTGTGTCCAAAGAGACCCAGTACTTC. The chain employs TRBV7-2 and TRBJ2-5; TRBD2 matches at 15 bases. There are 20 residues in the CDR3. Germline V gene data show CDR1 as SGHTA and CDR2 as FQGNSA. Unmatched junction bases numbered 14, after V lost 3 bases and J lost 3 bases.

The rearrangement links TRBV11-2 to TRBJ2-7; D unresolved. This CDR3 is 14 amino acids long. Germline loops: CDR1 SGHAT, CDR2 FQNNGV. The V end was cut by 2 bases, the J end by 3 bases, with 11 bases between. CDR3 DNA: TGTGCCAGCAGCTTAAGCCGGTCCCTCTACGAGCAGTACTTC. This gives the protein CASSLSRSLYEQYF.

J is TRBJ2-2 and V is TRBV7-2; no clear D. Trimming stripped 3 bases from V and 7 bases from J, with 9 bases between. The CDR3 consists of 13 residues. In germline, CDR1 is SGHTA, CDR2 FQGNSA. The CDR3 loop is CASSFRPDGELFF. As DNA, the CDR3 is TGTGCCAGCAGCTTCCGACCCGACGGGGAGCTGTTTTTT.

The chain combines TRBV20-1 with TRBJ2-1, with 10 bases that match TRBD2. V was clipped by 2 bases and J by 3 bases; unmatched bases: 10. Germline V gives CDR1 DFQATT, CDR2 SNEGSKA (reference sequence). The CDR3 runs 17 residues. CDR3 sequence: CSARKVARTSGYNEQFF. As DNA, the CDR3 is TGCAGTGCTAGAAAGGTAGCTCGGACTAGCGGCTACAATGAGCAGTTCTTC.

This sequence joins TRBV7-3 and TRBJ2-3; the D is unclear. The CDR3 contains 17 residues. Germline values: CDR1 SGHTA, CDR2 FQGTGA. Trimming stripped 4 bases from V and 4 bases from J, with 21 bases between. In DNA, the CDR3 is TGTGCCAGCAGCTCCAGGATCCCCGGGTTCGGACCAGATACGCAGTATTTT. Translated, it gives CASSSRIPGFGPDTQYF.

This clonotype was detected a few times. This chain connects TRBV27 to TRBJ2-7, with a tentative D call TRBD2 (5 bases). The CDR3 runs 12 residues. Germline V gene lookup returns CDR1 MNHEY and CDR2 SMNVEV (reference sequence). The ends were cut back, 5 bases at V and 4 bases at J, with 9 bases in the middle. For the CDR3, the DNA is TGTGCCAGCAGTGTTGAGGGTTACGAGCAGTACTTC. Translating it yields CASSVEGYEQYF.

This chain joins TRBV4-2 and TRBJ2-1, with TRBD1 matching over 7 bases. The junction had 6 bases not matched to a gene; V was cut back by 1 base and J by 6 bases. This CDR3 is 15 amino acids long. Germline values: CDR1 LGHNA, CDR2 YNFKEQ. CDR3 DNA sequence: TGTGCCAGCAGCCAAGGGGACAGCATACTCAATGAGCAGTTCTTC. The encoded protein is CASSQGDSILNEQFF.

This sequence joins TRBV2 and TRBJ1-4, with D maybe TRBD1 (6 bases). The V end was cut by 5 bases, the J end by 8 bases, with 15 bases between. The CDR3 contains 14 residues. Germline loops: CDR1 SNHLY, CDR2 FYNNEI. CDR3 in amino acids: CASSRGRGKEKLFF. The CDR3 region has the DNA TGTGCCAGCAGTAGGGGCAGGGGAAAGGAAAAACTGTTTTTT.

This clonotype was observed a handful of times. This rearrangement joins TRBV10-3 to TRBJ2-3; 7 nucleotides line up with TRBD1. Germline values: CDR1 ENHRY, CDR2 SYGVKD. J was trimmed by 3 bases and V by 5 bases; bases with no gene match: 8. CDR3 length equals 15 residues. CDR3 sequence: CAISRGQKVTDTQYF. CDR3 DNA sequence: TGTGCCATCAGTCGGGGACAGAAAGTTACAGATACGCAGTATTTT.

This clonotype has more than one count but fewer than ten. The J gene is TRBJ2-6, the V gene TRBV2; a weak D match, TRBD1 (5 bases). This CDR3 is built from 15 residues. Germline CDR1 and CDR2: SNHLY and FYNNEI. With 4 bases removed from V and 4 bases from J, the gap between germline ends came to 11 bases. CDR3: CASSGRALGANVLTF. The CDR3 nucleotides read TGTGCCAGCAGTGGCAGGGCGCTCGGGGCCAACGTCCTGACTTTC.

V and J are TRBV20-1 and TRBJ2-1, with D perhaps matching TRBD1 or TRBD2 (5 bases each). V lost 4 bases to trimming and J lost 5 bases, with 12 bases between them. This CDR3 comprises 13 residues. The germline CDR1 and CDR2 sequences are DFQATT and SNEGSKA (reference sequence). The CDR3 protein is CSAIGEPDNEQFF. As DNA, the CDR3 is TGCAGTGCTATAGGGGAGCCGGACAATGAGCAGTTCTTC.

At least ten counts were recorded for this clonotype. Sequence at one end of the junction differs from germline and may be a read error. This chain joins TRBV5-6 and TRBJ2-7, with TRBD1 identical over 7 bases. Germline values: CDR1 SGHDT, CDR2 YYEEEE. This CDR3 is built from 13 residues. This CDR3 is CASNRQGTYEQYF. The CDR3, as DNA: TGCGCCAGCAATCGACAGGGTACCTACGAGCAGTACTTC. The full variable domain, its missing parts supplied by reference TRBV5-6 and TRBJ2-7, is DAGVTQSPTHLIKTRGQQVTLRCSPKSGHDTVSWYQQALGQGPQFIFQYYEEEERQRGNFPDRFSGHQFPNYSSELNVNALLLGDSALYLCASNRQGTYEQYFGPGTRLTVT.

CDR3 nucleotide sequence: TGCAGTGCCAACGGGGGGCGAGATTCACCCCTCCACTTT. Its protein is CSANGGRDSPLHF. The chain recombines TRBV20-1 with TRBJ1-6, with D possibly being TRBD1 (6 bases). Germline CDR1 and CDR2: DFQATT and SNEGSKA (reference sequence). V was clipped by 6 bases and J by 8 bases, with 14 bases between them. The CDR3 is 13 residues long.

This clonotype was recorded a few times. The gene calls are TRBV20-1 and TRBJ2-1; 10 bases map to TRBD2. V was pared by 0 bases and J by 13 bases, with 9 bases of the junction left unmatched. The germline gives CDR1 DFQATT, CDR2 SNEGSKA (reference sequence). The CDR3 is 14 residues long. For the CDR3, the DNA is TGCAGTGCTAGAGATGGTAGCGGGGGGTCCAGTCAGTTCTTC. Translated: CSARDGSGGSSQFF.

On this clonotype: One end of the junction fails to match germline, which may point to a read error. The rearrangement joins TRBV9 to TRBJ1-2; D might be TRBD1 (6 bases). The CDR3 runs to 15 residues. Germline assignment: CDR1 SGDLS and CDR2 YYNGEE. CDR3 in amino acids: CASSVASRGNYGYTF. The CDR3 DNA reads as TGTGCCAGCAGCGTAGCTAGCAGGGGTAACTATGGCTACACATTC.

The chain employs TRBV5-1 and TRBJ2-7; 8 bases align to TRBD1. The germline V gene has CDR1 SGHRS and CDR2 YFSETQ. This CDR3 comprises 15 residues. V lost 4 bases, J lost 1 base, and 7 bases stayed unmatched. CDR3 DNA: TGCGCCAGCAGCGGGGCCGGGACAGGATCCTACGAGCAGTACTTC. It is translated as CASSGAGTGSYEQYF.

Here the CDR3 DNA reads TGTGCCAGCAGTGACAGGGACGGGGAGCTGTTTTTT. It codes for CASSDRDGELFF. This sequence joins TRBV6-2 or TRBV6-3 and TRBJ2-2; 7 bases are shared with TRBD1. The junction had 1 base not matched to a gene; V was cut back by 5 bases and J by 7 bases. This CDR3 has 12 residues. Per the germline V gene, CDR1 is MNHEY and CDR2 is SVGEGT.